The clone carrying this T cell receptor beta chain was seen only once. Its antigen remains unidentified. This sample was included in a study of breast tumors, draining lymph nodes, adjacent tissues. General observations from the study: That most tumor T cells come from lymph nodes remained unproven. Tumor TCR diversity was below lymph nodes but above nontumor tissue.

TCRdb re-derived calls from the multiplex PCR reads in MiXCR, one entry per CDR3 protein. The data show some 25,000 distinct CDR3 sequences, almost 70% seen once. The sequenced material came from tumor-adjacent breast tissue. The TCR comes from a female donor with breast cancer. Some clones in this sample may be carry-over from other donors' samples.

DNA of the CDR3: TGCAGTGTCACGCCGTCAATTACCGGGACTAGCGGGTACGAGCAGTACTTC. Protein sequence: CSVTPSITGTSGYEQYF. The rearrangement links TRBV20-1 to TRBJ2-7; 12 bases map to TRBD2. Trimming removed 7 bases from V and 4 bases from J; junction bases left unmatched: 17. Germline V lookup: CDR1 DFQATT, CDR2 SNEGSKA (reference sequence). The CDR3 runs 17 residues.